This is a list of T cell receptor beta chains from one sample in a study of cytomegalovirus exposure and HLA in healthy donors. The repertoire was sequenced with immunoSEQ multiplex PCR; TCRdb's copy has only in-frame clones and lacks some. The table records some 170,000 clones, about three quarters of them present only once. Sequences were obtained from PBMCs. Source of these receptors: a man aged 35 to 55 in good health and CMV-seropositive. Each CDR3 is given with its conserved first and last residue.

v_call: TRBV5-6
j_call: TRBJ1-1
cdr3_aa: CASSRTSNTEAFF

v_call: TRBV9
j_call: TRBJ1-3
cdr3_aa: CASSSTGNSGNTIYF

v_call: TRBV5-1
j_call: TRBJ2-2
cdr3_aa: CASSPRLSFGGTGELFF

v_call: TRBV15
j_call: TRBJ2-1
cdr3_aa: CATSRDPGGSGSEQFF

v_call: TRBV29-1
j_call: TRBJ2-2
cdr3_aa: CSVELRRTGVNTGELFF

v_call: TRBV28
j_call: TRBJ2-2
cdr3_aa: CASSPPSGVRNTGELFF

v_call: TRBV7-9
j_call: TRBJ1-2
cdr3_aa: CASSPPGSGQGRGGYTF

v_call: TRBV5-1
j_call: TRBJ2-7
cdr3_aa: CASSGGLAGIGSYEQYF

v_call: TRBV18
j_call: TRBJ2-1
cdr3_aa: CASSPGTGIENEQFF

v_call: TRBV7-9
j_call: TRBJ2-3
cdr3_aa: CASSLGKGVSTDTQYF

v_call: TRBV2
j_call: TRBJ2-3
cdr3_aa: CASSTSFDRQGDTQYF

v_call: TRBV5-4
j_call: TRBJ1-2
cdr3_aa: CASRNLKGQFNYGYTF

v_call: TRBV28
j_call: TRBJ2-7
cdr3_aa: CASSLQGVRDEQYF

v_call: TRBV5-1
j_call: TRBJ1-6
cdr3_aa: CASSRTYPSSYNSPLHF

v_call: TRBV7-3
j_call: TRBJ2-2
cdr3_aa: CASSPYLGQGASGELFF

v_call: TRBV4-2
j_call: TRBJ1-1
cdr3_aa: CASSRTPGLNTEAFF

v_call: TRBV25-1
j_call: TRBJ2-6
cdr3_aa: CASSEWGTGGSGANVLTF

v_call: TRBV27
j_call: TRBJ2-5
cdr3_aa: CASSSQIQETQYF

v_call: TRBV9
j_call: TRBJ2-1
cdr3_aa: CASSVSSAINNEQFF

v_call: TRBV6-1
j_call: TRBJ1-1
cdr3_aa: CASSNRDWNTEAFF

v_call: TRBV7-3
j_call: TRBJ2-4
cdr3_aa: CASSLSGSGGIQYF

v_call: TRBV7-2
j_call: TRBJ1-5
cdr3_aa: CASSADYSNQPQHF

v_call: TRBV10-3
j_call: TRBJ2-5
cdr3_aa: CAISVSGEEETQYF

v_call: TRBV29-1
j_call: TRBJ2-4
cdr3_aa: CSVAGGPPNIQYF

v_call: TRBV2
j_call: TRBJ2-1
cdr3_aa: CASRSSGSDEQFF

v_call: TRBV2
j_call: TRBJ1-2
cdr3_aa: CATKGAPDTF

v_call: TRBV4-2
j_call: TRBJ1-5
cdr3_aa: CASSQDTTGHQPQHF

v_call: TRBV10-3
j_call: TRBJ1-2
cdr3_aa: CAINQQGNYGYTF

v_call: TRBV5-5
j_call: TRBJ1-4
cdr3_aa: CASSLVTGEKLFF

v_call: TRBV5-1
j_call: TRBJ1-1
cdr3_aa: CASSLGTVGTEAFF

v_call: TRBV19
j_call: TRBJ1-1
cdr3_aa: CASSTPGYTEAFF

v_call: TRBV27
j_call: TRBJ2-1
cdr3_aa: CASSSDFTYNEQFF

v_call: TRBV7-9
j_call: TRBJ2-1
cdr3_aa: CASSLGGGGGREQFF

v_call: TRBV13
j_call: TRBJ2-7
cdr3_aa: CASSPRGGEQYF

v_call: TRBV28
j_call: TRBJ2-3
cdr3_aa: CASTLGAALAMDTQYF

v_call: TRBV10-3
j_call: TRBJ2-7
cdr3_aa: CAIRGLDVYEQYF

v_call: TRBV27
j_call: TRBJ1-2
cdr3_aa: CASSLSERGPLDGYTF

v_call: TRBV11-3
j_call: TRBJ2-4
cdr3_aa: CASAGTLKNIQYF

v_call: TRBV28
j_call: TRBJ2-7
cdr3_aa: CASSSGQNYEQYF

v_call: TRBV29-1
j_call: TRBJ2-3
cdr3_aa: CSVETSGSTQYF

v_call: TRBV15
j_call: TRBJ1-2
cdr3_aa: CATRGGRDRAYGYTF

v_call: TRBV10-2
j_call: TRBJ2-1
cdr3_aa: CASSGGTSGSYEQFF

v_call: TRBV9
j_call: TRBJ2-1
cdr3_aa: CASSVEGGRRNEQFF

v_call: TRBV27
j_call: TRBJ1-1
cdr3_aa: CASSLKSGTGNTEAFF

v_call: TRBV29-1
j_call: TRBJ2-7
cdr3_aa: CSVGGTGGTYEQYF

v_call: TRBV11-2
j_call: TRBJ2-3
cdr3_aa: CASSLGLSRSQYF

v_call: TRBV9
j_call: TRBJ2-7
cdr3_aa: CASSVGQSPSYEQYF

v_call: TRBV5-1
j_call: TRBJ2-7
cdr3_aa: CASSASLNYEQYF

v_call: TRBV4-1
j_call: TRBJ2-2
cdr3_aa: CASSQFQLGSLVGELFF